These 21 T cell receptor beta chains came from one sample sequenced in a study of T-cell memory formation after mild COVID-19. A single record per CDR3 protein comes from TCRdb applying MiXCR to the 5' RACE reads. The table has roughly 610,000 distinct CDR3 sequences, 15% to 20% seen once. The sequenced sample was PBMCs or a T cell subset sorted from them (not recorded which). These receptors were obtained from an adult woman who had mild COVID-19 (a few samples of this study predate the infection). Cell type and time point are not known.

This clonotype was detected many times. The V and J genes are TRBV20-1 and TRBJ2-3, with a weak D call TRBD2 (5 bases). This CDR3 has 12 amino acids. Trimming stripped 6 bases from V and 10 bases from J, with 17 bases between. Germline V gene data show CDR1 as DFQATT and CDR2 as SNEGSKA (reference sequence). The chain's CDR3 is CSAAPEAKSQYF. As DNA, the CDR3 is TGCAGTGCAGCCCCGGAGGCGAAATCGCAGTATTTT.

This clonotype was detected only a few times. The rearrangement uses TRBV11-3 and TRBJ2-7; TRBD1 agrees at 9 bases. V lost 7 bases and J lost 1; bases outside the gene matches: 2. Germline V gene lookup returns CDR1 SGHNT and CDR2 YENEEA. This CDR3 is built from 13 residues. CDR3 in amino acids: CASTGQGSYEQYF. DNA of the CDR3: TGTGCCAGCACCGGACAGGGGTCCTACGAGCAGTACTTC.

This clonotype occurred many times. The chain links TRBV12-3 or TRBV12-4 to TRBJ2-3; 12 bases align to TRBD2. This CDR3 region has 16 residues. Trimming removed 4 bases from V and 4 bases from J; junction bases left unmatched: 6. The CDR3 bases are TGTGCCAGCAGTTACTTGACTAGCGGGGGCCCAGATACGCAGTATTTT. Residues: CASSYLTSGGPDTQYF.

In this sample, this clonotype turned up a few times. This sequence joins TRBV2 and TRBJ1-5; D gene unclear. CDR1 is SNHLY, CDR2 FYNNEI, per germline. Between the trimmed V and J ends, which lost 6 bases and 4 bases, there was a span of 19 bases. The CDR3 length is 16 residues. Here the CDR3 reads CASSPRSHPGNQPQHF. The CDR3 DNA reads as TGTGCCAGCAGCCCCAGAAGTCACCCGGGGAATCAGCCCCAGCATTTT.

The chain recombines TRBV9 with TRBJ2-1; D remains unclear. The CDR3 contains 12 residues. V was trimmed by 0 bases and J by 5 bases, leaving 3 bases between them. CDR1 SGDLS and CDR2 YYNGEE come from the germline V gene. CDR3 nucleotides: TGTGCCAGCAGCGTAGCTGACAATGAGCAGTTCTTC. As protein: CASSVADNEQFF.

Only a few counts were recorded for this clonotype. The chain employs TRBV5-1 and TRBJ2-2; D unresolved. V was shortened by 0 bases and J by 3 bases, with 6 bases between the two germline ends. CDR3 size: 14 residues. Germline V CDR1 and CDR2: SGHRS, YFSETQ. As DNA, the CDR3 is TGCGCCAGCAGCTTGGCTCAATACACCGGGGAGCTGTTTTTT. This sequence encodes CASSLAQYTGELFF.

This clonotype came up a few times. The rearrangement uses TRBV4-3 and TRBJ2-2; no firm D call. The V gene lost 4 bases and the J gene lost 0 bases, with 12 bases spanning the gap. This CDR3 region has 16 residues. CDR1 and CDR2 (germline): LGHNA, YSLEER. The chain's CDR3 is CASSRYTEPNTGELFF. Here the CDR3 DNA reads TGCGCCAGCAGCCGATACACAGAGCCGAACACCGGGGAGCTGTTTTTT.

About this clonotype itself: At one end, the junction sequence differs from germline, possibly due to a read error. CDR3 in amino acids: CASSTSQGPGVAIF. The CDR3 DNA is TGTGCCAGCAGCACTAGCCAGGGTCCGGGGGTTGCCATTTTC. The chain is built from TRBV7-2 and TRBJ2-5, with TRBD2 as a possible D gene (6 bases). Germline V CDR1 and CDR2: SGHTA, FQGNSA. This CDR3 is built from 14 residues.

The CDR3 coding sequence is TGTGCCACCAGTGACTCCGGCCGTAACGAGCAGTACTTC. Its protein is CATSDSGRNEQYF. This chain connects TRBV24-1 to TRBJ2-7, with D unresolved. V was clipped by 4 bases and J by 5 bases, with 11 bases between them. The CDR3 consists of 13 residues. Germline V gene data show CDR1 as KGHDR and CDR2 as SFDVKD.

This clonotype was detected only a few times. This chain links TRBV4-1 with TRBJ1-2; TRBD1 matches at 7 bases. Germline CDR1 reads MGHRA; CDR2 reads YSYEKL. V lost 4 bases to trimming and J lost 4 bases; unmatched junction nucleotides: 12. This CDR3 comprises 16 residues. CDR3 in amino acids: CASSPGVGGESYGYTF. The CDR3 DNA sequence: TGCGCCAGCAGCCCAGGGGTAGGGGGCGAAAGCTATGGCTACACCTTC.

The chain employs TRBV30 and TRBJ2-6; D is uncertain. The length of the CDR3 is 15 residues. The germline V and J ends were trimmed by 0 bases and 0 bases, with 6 bases remaining between them. CDR1 and CDR2 (germline): GTSNPN, SVGIG (reference sequence). This CDR3 reads CAWSVPVSGANVLTF. In DNA, the CDR3 is TGTGCCTGGAGTGTACCAGTCTCTGGGGCCAACGTCCTGACTTTC. The variable domain in full, with the rest retrieved from reference TRBV30 and TRBJ2-6, is SQTIHQWPATLVQPVGSPLSLECTVEGTSNPNLYWYRQAAGRGLQLLFYSVGIGQISSEVPQNLSASRPQDRQFILSSKKLLLSDSGFYLCAWSVPVSGANVLTFGAGSRLTVL.

The chain is built from TRBV7-9 and TRBJ2-7; D is perhaps TRBD1 or TRBD2 (5 bases each). The V gene lost 7 bases and the J gene lost 0 bases, with 13 bases spanning the gap. There are 14 residues in the CDR3. CDR1 and CDR2 (germline): SEHNR, FQNEAQ (reference sequence). The CDR3 DNA reads as TGTGCCAGCACCAAGGGACGCAGCTCCTACGAGCAGTACTTC. Translated: CASTKGRSSYEQYF.

This clonotype was seen once. V usage is TRBV20-1 and J usage is TRBJ2-5, with TRBD2 matching over 8 bases. The CDR3 runs to 16 residues. V was pared by 5 bases and J by 4 bases, with 15 bases of the junction left unmatched. The germline CDR1 and CDR2 sequences are DFQATT and SNEGSKA (reference sequence). The CDR3 coding sequence is TGCAGTGCTCCCCGGCCGGGACTAGGGAGACGAGAGACCCAGTACTTC. Translation: CSAPRPGLGRRETQYF.

This clonotype has a handful of counts. The rearrangement joins TRBV7-3 to TRBJ1-2; D call uncertain. Germline CDR1 and CDR2: SGHTA and FQGTGA. The V end was cut by 5 bases, the J end by 5 bases, with 15 bases between. The CDR3 has 14 residues. The CDR3 protein is CASSPLGGSYGYTF. The CDR3 DNA sequence: TGTGCCAGCAGCCCCTTGGGAGGGTCTTATGGCTACACCTTC.

This chain connects TRBV7-6 to TRBJ2-1; 9 bases are shared with TRBD2. The junction had 9 bases not matched to a gene; V was cut back by 5 bases and J by 4 bases. The CDR3 runs 16 residues. Per germline, CDR1 SGHVS and CDR2 FNYEAQ. This CDR3 is CASSRLTSGSYNEQFF. CDR3 in DNA: TGTGCCAGCAGCCGCCTGACTAGCGGTAGTTACAATGAGCAGTTCTTC.

In this sample, this clonotype turned up a few times. The chain joins TRBV24-1 to TRBJ2-1; 12 bases map to TRBD2. The CDR3 runs to 15 residues. The germline gives CDR1 KGHDR, CDR2 SFDVKD. J gave up 6 bases and V 7 bases, and 6 bases lay outside the gene matches. CDR3 in amino acids: CATSEGTSGLNEQFF. The CDR3 coding sequence is TGTGCCACCAGCGAGGGGACTAGCGGGCTCAATGAGCAGTTCTTC.

The chain carries TRBV15 and TRBJ2-7, with TRBD1 as a possible D gene (5 bases). This CDR3 region has 15 residues. Germline V gene data show CDR1 as LNHNV and CDR2 as YYDKDF (reference sequence). The V end was cut by 0 bases, the J end by 0 bases, with 9 bases between. The CDR3 reads CATSRDQGTSYEQYF. CDR3 coding DNA: TGTGCCACCAGCAGAGATCAGGGAACCTCCTACGAGCAGTACTTC.

Only a few counts were recorded for this clonotype. V and J are TRBV21-1 and TRBJ2-7; the D call TRBD2 from the table was never checked on the DNA. TRBV21-1 is a recognized pseudogene. This CDR3 contains 15 residues. CDR3 amino acids: CASSKGANTDYEQYF. The CDR3 DNA sequence: TGTGCCAGCAGCAAAGGGGCCAACACCGACTACGAGCAGTACTTC.

The table lists this clonotype with a few counts. This rearrangement joins TRBV7-6 to TRBJ2-1; TRBD2 aligns across 11 bases. The CDR3 is made up of 15 amino acids. J gave up 15 bases and V 5 bases, and 15 bases lay outside the gene matches. CDR1 is SGHVS, CDR2 FNYEAQ, per germline. CDR3 amino acids: CASSERSGLAGVVFF. The CDR3 DNA sequence: TGTGCCAGCAGCGAGAGATCCGGACTAGCGGGCGTTGTGTTCTTC.

The CDR3 protein is CASSIDRGPYEQYF. The CDR3 coding sequence is TGTGCCAGCAGCATCGACAGGGGGCCCTACGAGCAGTACTTC. The rearrangement links TRBV7-7 to TRBJ2-7, with 10 bases matching TRBD1. There are 14 residues in the CDR3. Germline CDR1 reads SSHAT; CDR2 reads FNYEAQ (reference sequence). Trimming cost V 5 bases and J 2 bases; bases outside gene matches: 3. The whole variable domain, remainder taken from reference TRBV7-7 and TRBJ2-7, is GAGVSQSPRYKVTKRGQDVTLRCDPISSHATLYWYQQALGQGPEFLTYFNYEAQPDKSGLPSDRFSAERPEGSISTLTIQRTEQRDSAMYRCASSIDRGPYEQYFGPGTRLTVT.

In its sample, this clonotype was seen many times. This chain uses TRBV5-1 with TRBJ2-7; weak D call: TRBD1 (6 bases). This CDR3 is built from 14 residues. Trimming pared 7 bases from V and 0 bases from J, leaving 14 bases between. The germline V gene encodes CDR1 SGHRS and CDR2 YFSETQ. This CDR3 reads CASGGDRSSYEQYF. The CDR3 nucleotides are TGCGCCAGCGGGGGAGACAGGAGCTCCTACGAGCAGTACTTC.